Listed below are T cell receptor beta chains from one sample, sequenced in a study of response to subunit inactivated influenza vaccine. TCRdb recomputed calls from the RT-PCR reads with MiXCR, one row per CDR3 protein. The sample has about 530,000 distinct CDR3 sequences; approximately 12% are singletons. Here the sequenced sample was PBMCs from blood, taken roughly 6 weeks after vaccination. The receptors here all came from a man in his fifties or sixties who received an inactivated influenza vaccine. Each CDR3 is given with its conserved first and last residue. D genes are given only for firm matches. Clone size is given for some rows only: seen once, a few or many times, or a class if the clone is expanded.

CDR3aa: CASRGTVRGNIQYF; CDR3nt: TGTGCCAGCAGAGGGACAGTGAGGGGGAACATTCAGTACTTC; j_gene: TRBJ2-4; abundance: few; v_gene: TRBV12-3/TRBV12-4; d_gene: TRBD1
CDR3aa: CASSPTPGQGREKLFF; CDR3nt: TGTGCCAGCTCACCAACTCCGGGACAGGGGCGTGAAAAACTGTTTTTT; j_gene: TRBJ1-4; abundance: few; v_gene: TRBV18; d_gene: TRBD1
CDR3aa: CASSPRQGMLDGYTF; CDR3nt: TGTGCCAGCAGCCCGCGACAGGGGATGTTGGATGGCTACACCTTC; j_gene: TRBJ1-2; abundance: -; v_gene: TRBV7-2; d_gene: TRBD1
CDR3aa: CSVEGNRDISYNEQFF; CDR3nt: TGCAGCGTTGAGGGAAACCGGGACATATCCTACAATGAGCAGTTCTTC; j_gene: TRBJ2-1; abundance: -; v_gene: TRBV29-1; d_gene: -
CDR3aa: CASSGLTGQETQYF; CDR3nt: TGTGCCAGCAGCGGCCTGACAGGGCAAGAGACCCAGTACTTC; j_gene: TRBJ2-5; abundance: few; v_gene: TRBV9; d_gene: TRBD1
CDR3aa: CASSQEGTGIGELFF; CDR3nt: TGCGCCAGCAGCCAAGAAGGCACAGGGATCGGGGAGCTGTTTTTT; j_gene: TRBJ2-2; abundance: few; v_gene: TRBV4-3; d_gene: -
CDR3aa: CSASGTPPMYNEQFF; CDR3nt: TGCAGTGCTTCAGGGACACCCCCCATGTACAATGAGCAGTTCTTC; j_gene: TRBJ2-1; abundance: few; v_gene: TRBV20-1; d_gene: -
CDR3aa: CSVDRGTRLEAFF; CDR3nt: TGCAGCGTTGACAGGGGCACCCGGCTAGAAGCTTTCTTT; j_gene: TRBJ1-1; abundance: many; v_gene: TRBV29-1; d_gene: -
CDR3aa: CATSRDVGGADREQYF; CDR3nt: TGTGCCACCAGCAGAGATGTCGGGGGGGCCGACCGCGAGCAGTACTTC; j_gene: TRBJ2-7; abundance: -; v_gene: TRBV15; d_gene: TRBD2
CDR3aa: CASSGQGAGFDEQFF; CDR3nt: TGCGCCAGCAGCGGACAGGGGGCAGGTTTTGATGAGCAGTTCTTC; j_gene: TRBJ2-1; abundance: -; v_gene: TRBV5-1; d_gene: TRBD1
CDR3aa: CASSFKGSGIYEQYF; CDR3nt: TGTGCCAGCAGTTTTAAGGGTAGCGGGATCTACGAGCAGTACTTC; j_gene: TRBJ2-7; abundance: -; v_gene: TRBV27; d_gene: TRBD2
CDR3aa: CASSTQGRGEQETQYF; CDR3nt: TGCGCCAGCAGCACCCAGGGGCGGGGAGAACAAGAGACCCAGTACTTC; j_gene: TRBJ2-5; abundance: -; v_gene: TRBV5-1; d_gene: -
CDR3aa: CASSYLPVRATSYEQYF; CDR3nt: TGTGCCAGCAGTTACCTTCCTGTCAGGGCAACCTCCTACGAGCAGTACTTC; j_gene: TRBJ2-7; abundance: once; v_gene: TRBV6-2/TRBV6-3; d_gene: -
CDR3aa: CASSLVRGTYTGELFF; CDR3nt: TGTGCCAGCAGTTTAGTTAGGGGCACATACACCGGGGAGCTGTTTTTT; j_gene: TRBJ2-2; abundance: few; v_gene: TRBV12-3/TRBV12-4; d_gene: -